This entry is about one T cell receptor beta chain. Its antigen is not known. This sample was taken from a study of long-term antiretroviral therapy in people with HIV. The CDR3 is made up of 17 amino acids. The J segment lost 2 bases and the V segment lost 6 bases, leaving 8 bases of the junction unmatched. The germline V gene has CDR1 KGHSH and CDR2 LQKENI. It was version v3.0 of the immunoSEQ assay that was run at survey level. Profiled with immunoSEQ multiplex PCR; TCRdb holds only in-frame clones, not every one. The sample holds 25,000 to 30,000 clones, approximately 85% seen once. Findings and caveats of the study: Transplant-donor-level diversity was not reached after ART, though diversity increased.

This chain links TRBV18 with TRBJ2-6; 9 nucleotides agree with TRBD1. Sample: unsorted PBMCs, taken 3 years after starting antiretroviral therapy. The receptor comes from a man aged 40-50 years with HIV. DNA for the CDR3: TGTGCCAGCTCGCTACAGGGGGCGGCCCCTGGGGCCAACGTCCTGACTTTC. Its protein product is CASSLQGAAPGANVLTF.